A selection of T cell receptor beta chains follows, all from one sample in a study of metastatic and nonmetastatic thyroid tumors. TCRdb called clones again from the PCR reads with MiXCR. The data hold more than 25,000 clones, with 20% to 25% observed a single time. Material: blood. The receptors derive from a male donor with papillary thyroid cancer or a benign thyroid nodule (not recorded which). Some clones in this sample may be carry-over from other donors' samples. The CDR3 runs from the conserved cysteine through the conserved F or W. Fields, in order: CDR3 DNA, CDR3 protein, D gene, J gene, clone size, V gene. A D gene is named only where the DNA matches it firmly. Part of the rows lack a size; the others show once, few, many or a class for expanded clones.

TGTGCCAGCCGTAGCGGGAGGAGGGCAGATACGCAGTATTTT	CASRSGRRADTQYF	TRBD2	TRBJ2-3	many	TRBV6-2/TRBV6-3
TGTGCGTGGAGTGTCCCAGAGTATGCCTACACCTTC	CAWSVPEYAYTF	.	TRBJ1-2	.	TRBV30
TGTGCCAGCAGTTTTGGGGACAGGGTTTCACCCCTCCACTTT	CASSFGDRVSPLHF	TRBD1	TRBJ1-6	few	TRBV12-3/TRBV12-4
TGTGCCAGCAGCGTAGGCGACTTCTCCACAGATACGCAGTATTTT	CASSVGDFSTDTQYF	.	TRBJ2-3	many	TRBV9
TGTGCCAGCAGTATAAAGGGTAGCAATGAAAAACTGTTTTTT	CASSIKGSNEKLFF	.	TRBJ1-4	many	TRBV3-1
TGCGCCAGCAGCTTGGAGGGGACAAGCACCTACGAGCAGTACTTC	CASSLEGTSTYEQYF	.	TRBJ2-7	once	TRBV5-1
TGCGCCAGCAGCCCGTCAACTAGTGGGAATGAGCAGTTCTTC	CASSPSTSGNEQFF	.	TRBJ2-1	many	TRBV5-1
TGTGCCAGCAGCTTAGCGCTGGAAATCCATCTCTACAATGAGCAGTTCTTC	CASSLALEIHLYNEQFF	.	TRBJ2-1	many	TRBV7-2
TGTGCCAGCACCTCCGGGACTAGGAGCTCGGAGACCCAGTACTTC	CASTSGTRSSETQYF	TRBD2	TRBJ2-5	many	TRBV9
TGCAGTGCTAGAGATCCGGGAATGAGCTCCTATAATTCACCCCTCCACTTT	CSARDPGMSSYNSPLHF	.	TRBJ1-6	many	TRBV20-1
TGTGCCAGCAGTCCTCACGGGGAAGGGGATTCACCCCTCCACTTT	CASSPHGEGDSPLHF	.	TRBJ1-6	many	TRBV28
TGTGCCTGGAGCAACGCGCGCAGCCTACCGGTCCAGCCCCAGCATTTT	CAWSNARSLPVQPQHF	.	TRBJ1-5	.	TRBV30
TGTGCCTGGCAGGGGATTTGGGGCACTGAAGCTTTCTTT	CAWQGIWGTEAFF	.	TRBJ1-1	many	TRBV30
TGTGCCAGCATCCCAGCCGGGACAGGGTCCGGCAGCTACACTTTC	CASIPAGTGSGSYTF	TRBD1	TRBJ1-2	few	TRBV12-3/TRBV12-4
TGTGCCAGCAGCCGAGCGACAGGACGAGGGACTGAAGCTTTCTTT	CASSRATGRGTEAFF	.	TRBJ1-1	many	TRBV6-2/TRBV6-3
TGTGCCAGCAGCTTATCCGGGACACGGAATGAAAAACTGTTTTTT	CASSLSGTRNEKLFF	.	TRBJ1-4	many	TRBV7-2
TGTGCCAGCAGCTCTCTGAATGGGGATTACAATGAGCAGTTCTTC	CASSSLNGDYNEQFF	.	TRBJ2-1	medium-sized	TRBV28
TGTGCCTGGAGTTTCAAGCGGGAGGCCCCCACAGATACGCAGTATTTT	CAWSFKREAPTDTQYF	TRBD2	TRBJ2-3	many	TRBV30
TGTGCCAGCAGCTTAAATCTAGGCCAGCCCCAGCATTTT	CASSLNLGQPQHF	.	TRBJ1-5	many	TRBV7-8
TGCGCCAGCAGCTTGGGACAGAGGGACACTGAAGCTTTCTTT	CASSLGQRDTEAFF	.	TRBJ1-1	many	TRBV5-1
TGTGCCAGCTCACCACCGGGGGCGGGCACTGAAGCTTTCTTT	CASSPPGAGTEAFF	.	TRBJ1-1	.	TRBV18
TGCAGCGCCTCGGACACCGGGGAGCTGTTTTTT	CSASDTGELFF	.	TRBJ2-2	many	TRBV29-1
TGTGCCACCCACACTCGGGGGGCTATCAATGAGCAGTTCTTC	CATHTRGAINEQFF	.	TRBJ2-1	.	TRBV27